The TCR beta chain described here comes from a study of cytomegalovirus exposure and HLA in healthy donors. Overall study results and limits: A later analysis reportedly identified an Asian-associated ancestry cluster as carrying fewer N-insertions than the 666-donor mean.

Germline V gene data show CDR1 as SGHVS and CDR2 as FQNEAQ. Trimming took 2 bases from V and 1 from J; bases not matched to a gene: 9. The CDR3 contains 18 residues. Remarks on this clone: What it binds is unknown.

A multiplex PCR was run with 60 Vbeta primers and 13 Jbeta primers. Sequencing used immunoSEQ multiplex PCR; TCRdb keeps in-frame clones, though not all of them. Among 80,000 to 100,000 clones listed, 81% were seen once. The sequencing input was PBMCs. This receptor was identified in a human donor in good health. The V and J genes are TRBV7-8 and TRBJ1-5; 9 nucleotides match TRBD1. CDR3 loop: CASSLLGQGSRSNQPQHF. CDR3 nucleotide sequence: TGTGCCAGCAGCTTATTAGGACAGGGGTCACGCAGCAATCAGCCCCAGCATTTT.